Listed below are T cell receptor beta chains from one sample, sequenced in a study of cytomegalovirus exposure and HLA in healthy donors. Some clones are missing from TCRdb's copy, which holds only in-frame ones; the method was immunoSEQ multiplex PCR. The sample has about 140,000 clones, 70% to 75% seen once. Sequenced input: PBMCs. Receptors were obtained from a young woman in good health and CMV-seronegative. Each CDR3 is given with its conserved first and last residue. Fields, in order: CDR3 protein, CDR3 DNA, V gene, J gene, clone size, D gene. D genes are given only for firm matches. Not every row has a clone size; where given, it reads once, few, many or a size class.

CDR3aa: CACSRASGAFF
CDR3nt: TGTGCCTGCAGCCGGGCCAGCGGAGCTTTCTTT
v_gene: TRBV30
j_gene: TRBJ1-1
abundance: few
d_gene: -

CDR3aa: CAWDVGGTEAFF
CDR3nt: TGTGCCTGGGACGTCGGAGGCACTGAAGCTTTCTTT
v_gene: TRBV30
j_gene: TRBJ1-1
abundance: -
d_gene: -

CDR3aa: CASSLTGNTGELFF
CDR3nt: TGCGCCAGCAGCTTGACAGGGAACACCGGGGAGCTGTTTTTT
v_gene: TRBV5-1
j_gene: TRBJ2-2
abundance: -
d_gene: -

CDR3aa: CASSLPGSWSYTF
CDR3nt: TGTGCCAGCAGCTTGCCCGGGAGTTGGAGCTACACCTTC
v_gene: TRBV5-6
j_gene: TRBJ1-2
abundance: -
d_gene: -

CDR3aa: CASSEGAGSYNEQFF
CDR3nt: TGTGCCAGCAGCGAGGGGGCCGGGTCCTACAATGAGCAGTTCTTC
v_gene: TRBV9
j_gene: TRBJ2-1
abundance: -
d_gene: TRBD1

CDR3aa: CASSRPSGRTSGELFF
CDR3nt: TGTGCCAGCAGCCGGCCTAGCGGGAGAACCTCCGGGGAGCTGTTTTTT
v_gene: TRBV5-4
j_gene: TRBJ2-2
abundance: few
d_gene: TRBD2

CDR3aa: CASSGLDREINQPQHF
CDR3nt: TGTGCCAGCAGTGGGTTGGACAGGGAGATCAATCAGCCCCAGCATTTT
v_gene: TRBV2
j_gene: TRBJ1-5
abundance: -
d_gene: TRBD1

CDR3aa: CASSLDKTPPEGRETQYF
CDR3nt: TGTGCCAGCAGCTTAGATAAGACCCCCCCCGAGGGTCGAGAGACCCAGTACTTC
v_gene: TRBV11-3
j_gene: TRBJ2-5
abundance: -
d_gene: -

CDR3aa: CSARTVRSTDTQYF
CDR3nt: TGCAGCGCCCGGACTGTACGAAGCACAGATACGCAGTATTTT
v_gene: TRBV29-1
j_gene: TRBJ2-3
abundance: -
d_gene: -

CDR3aa: CASRHTGAPEAFF
CDR3nt: TGTGCCAGCAGGCACACAGGGGCCCCTGAAGCTTTCTTT
v_gene: TRBV6-1
j_gene: TRBJ1-1
abundance: -
d_gene: TRBD1

CDR3aa: CASSLVLPTPTGELFF
CDR3nt: TGTGCCAGCAGCTTGGTTCTACCCACCCCCACCGGGGAGCTGTTTTTT
v_gene: TRBV5-5
j_gene: TRBJ2-2
abundance: -
d_gene: -

CDR3aa: CASSVEAGGLGGKNIQYF
CDR3nt: TGTGCCAGCAGCGTAGAAGCGGGGGGGCTTGGGGGCAAAAACATTCAGTACTTC
v_gene: TRBV9
j_gene: TRBJ2-4
abundance: -
d_gene: TRBD2

CDR3aa: CASSQGPGGLAGTRSTDTQYF
CDR3nt: TGTGCCAGCAGTCAAGGGCCGGGGGGACTAGCGGGGACCCGAAGCACAGATACGCAGTATTTT
v_gene: TRBV27
j_gene: TRBJ2-3
abundance: -
d_gene: TRBD2

CDR3aa: CASMGQRPYEQYF
CDR3nt: TGTGCCAGCATGGGACAACGACCCTACGAGCAGTACTTC
v_gene: TRBV6-6
j_gene: TRBJ2-7
abundance: once
d_gene: -

CDR3aa: CASSYLQGQPQHF
CDR3nt: TGTGCCAGCAGTTACCTCCAGGGGCAGCCCCAGCATTTT
v_gene: TRBV6-5
j_gene: TRBJ1-5
abundance: -
d_gene: -

CDR3aa: CASSEDGTSNTDTQYF
CDR3nt: TGTGCCAGCAGTGAAGACGGGACAAGTAACACAGATACGCAGTATTTT
v_gene: TRBV2
j_gene: TRBJ2-3
abundance: -
d_gene: -

CDR3aa: CASSPDRAGNIQYF
CDR3nt: TGTGCCAGCAGCCCCGACAGGGCTGGAAACATTCAGTACTTC
v_gene: TRBV7-9
j_gene: TRBJ2-4
abundance: -
d_gene: TRBD1

CDR3aa: CASSQAQADTQYF
CDR3nt: TGTGCCAGCAGCCAAGCCCAGGCAGATACGCAGTATTTT
v_gene: TRBV13
j_gene: TRBJ2-3
abundance: few
d_gene: -

CDR3aa: CASSPRTGGNEKLFF
CDR3nt: TGTGCCAGCAGCCCAAGGACAGGGGGGAATGAAAAACTGTTTTTT
v_gene: TRBV7-2
j_gene: TRBJ1-4
abundance: -
d_gene: TRBD1

CDR3aa: CASSEGGPGAGYGYTF
CDR3nt: TGTGCCAGCAGTGAAGGGGGACCAGGGGCGGGCTATGGCTACACCTTC
v_gene: TRBV6-1
j_gene: TRBJ1-2
abundance: -
d_gene: -

CDR3aa: CASSFTGTGGNEQFF
CDR3nt: TGTGCCAGCAGCTTTACCGGGACAGGGGGAAATGAGCAGTTCTTC
v_gene: TRBV7-3
j_gene: TRBJ2-1
abundance: once
d_gene: TRBD1

CDR3aa: CASSPGESDNQPQHF
CDR3nt: TGCGCCAGCAGCCCAGGTGAGAGTGACAATCAGCCCCAGCATTTT
v_gene: TRBV5-1
j_gene: TRBJ1-5
abundance: -
d_gene: -

CDR3aa: CASSEGGETQYF
CDR3nt: TGTGCCAGCAGTGAGGGGGGAGAGACCCAGTACTTC
v_gene: TRBV2
j_gene: TRBJ2-5
abundance: -
d_gene: -

CDR3aa: CASSWRGGETQYF
CDR3nt: TGTGCCAGCAGCTGGAGGGGGGGAGAGACCCAGTACTTC
v_gene: TRBV11-2
j_gene: TRBJ2-5
abundance: -
d_gene: -

CDR3aa: CASSQAGQVYNEQFF
CDR3nt: TGTGCCAGCAGCCAAGCGGGACAGGTCTACAATGAGCAGTTCTTC
v_gene: TRBV14
j_gene: TRBJ2-1
abundance: -
d_gene: TRBD1

CDR3aa: CASSLVRPEPDTQYF
CDR3nt: TGTGCCAGCAGCTTAGTTCGCCCTGAGCCAGATACGCAGTATTTT
v_gene: TRBV7-9
j_gene: TRBJ2-3
abundance: -
d_gene: -

CDR3aa: CASSVAPAGNTIYF
CDR3nt: TGTGCCAGCAGCGTAGCCCCGGCTGGAAACACCATATATTTT
v_gene: TRBV9
j_gene: TRBJ1-3
abundance: once
d_gene: -

CDR3aa: CASSQIDRVEGYTF
CDR3nt: TGTGCCAGCAGTCAAATAGACAGGGTAGAAGGCTACACCTTC
v_gene: TRBV27
j_gene: TRBJ1-2
abundance: -
d_gene: TRBD1

CDR3aa: CASSTPEGVETQYF
CDR3nt: TGTGCCAGCAGCACCCCCGAGGGGGTTGAGACCCAGTACTTC
v_gene: TRBV9
j_gene: TRBJ2-5
abundance: -
d_gene: -

CDR3aa: CASRGTGNQPQHF
CDR3nt: TGTGCCAGTAGGGGGACAGGCAATCAGCCCCAGCATTTT
v_gene: TRBV19
j_gene: TRBJ1-5
abundance: -
d_gene: TRBD1

CDR3aa: CASSLIVMNYGYTF
CDR3nt: TGTGCCAGCAGTTTAATAGTAATGAACTATGGCTACACCTTC
v_gene: TRBV27
j_gene: TRBJ1-2
abundance: -
d_gene: -

CDR3aa: CASSTEPPLAGVRTDTQYF
CDR3nt: TGTGCCAGTAGTACCGAACCCCCCCTAGCGGGCGTTCGCACAGATACGCAGTATTTT
v_gene: TRBV19
j_gene: TRBJ2-3
abundance: -
d_gene: TRBD2

CDR3aa: CASTGTASLPQHF
CDR3nt: TGTGCCAGCACTGGGACTGCCTCATTGCCCCAGCATTTT
v_gene: TRBV6-1
j_gene: TRBJ1-5
abundance: -
d_gene: -

CDR3aa: CSVEGSTNTEAFF
CDR3nt: TGCAGCGTTGAAGGTTCTACTAACACTGAAGCTTTCTTT
v_gene: TRBV29-1
j_gene: TRBJ1-1
abundance: -
d_gene: -

CDR3aa: CASSPSETQYF
CDR3nt: TGTGCCAGCAGCCCAAGCGAGACCCAGTACTTC
v_gene: TRBV7-2
j_gene: TRBJ2-5
abundance: -
d_gene: -

CDR3aa: CAWSVLAGNIQYF
CDR3nt: TGTGCCTGGAGTGTTTTAGCGGGAAACATTCAGTACTTC
v_gene: TRBV30
j_gene: TRBJ2-4
abundance: -
d_gene: TRBD2

CDR3aa: CASRSRQGSDGELFF
CDR3nt: TGTGCCAGCAGATCGAGACAGGGGTCTGACGGGGAGCTGTTTTTT
v_gene: TRBV6-6
j_gene: TRBJ2-2
abundance: -
d_gene: TRBD1

CDR3aa: CASSMPSGGTDTQYF
CDR3nt: TGTGCCAGTAGTATGCCTAGCGGGGGCACAGATACGCAGTATTTT
v_gene: TRBV19
j_gene: TRBJ2-3
abundance: -
d_gene: TRBD2

CDR3aa: CASSYGQGHEQYF
CDR3nt: TGTGCCAGCAGTTACGGGCAGGGCCACGAGCAGTACTTC
v_gene: TRBV6-5
j_gene: TRBJ2-7
abundance: -
d_gene: -

CDR3aa: CASPKGGGGTDTQYF
CDR3nt: TGTGCCAGCCCGAAGGGAGGGGGAGGCACAGATACGCAGTATTTT
v_gene: TRBV6-1
j_gene: TRBJ2-3
abundance: -
d_gene: -

CDR3aa: CASSAGEPGEKLFF
CDR3nt: TGCGCCAGCAGCGCGGGAGAGCCGGGTGAAAAACTGTTTTTT
v_gene: TRBV5-1
j_gene: TRBJ1-4
abundance: once
d_gene: -

CDR3aa: CASSQGGQGPNSPLHF
CDR3nt: TGTGCCAGCAGCCAAGGTGGACAGGGTCCAAATTCACCCCTCCACTTT
v_gene: TRBV4-2
j_gene: TRBJ1-6
abundance: -
d_gene: TRBD1

CDR3aa: CASSLGISANTGELFF
CDR3nt: TGTGCCAGCAGCTTGGGAATCAGCGCGAACACCGGGGAGCTGTTTTTT
v_gene: TRBV5-4
j_gene: TRBJ2-2
abundance: -
d_gene: -

CDR3aa: CASSLNEVTKNIQYF
CDR3nt: TGTGCCAGCAGCTTGAACGAGGTTACCAAAAACATTCAGTACTTC
v_gene: TRBV5-4
j_gene: TRBJ2-4
abundance: -
d_gene: -

CDR3aa: CASSLFSGANTEAFF
CDR3nt: TGCGCCAGCAGCTTGTTTTCAGGGGCGAACACTGAAGCTTTCTTT
v_gene: TRBV5-1
j_gene: TRBJ1-1
abundance: few
d_gene: -

CDR3aa: CASSAYGTLDEQYF
CDR3nt: TGTGCCAGTAGCGCTTACGGGACTCTAGACGAGCAGTACTTC
v_gene: TRBV19
j_gene: TRBJ2-7
abundance: few
d_gene: -

CDR3aa: CASKLGQVSSNQPQHF
CDR3nt: TGTGCCAGTAAGTTGGGACAGGTGTCTAGCAATCAGCCCCAGCATTTT
v_gene: TRBV19
j_gene: TRBJ1-5
abundance: -
d_gene: TRBD1

CDR3aa: CASSLPGVIAEAFF
CDR3nt: TGTGCCAGCTCACTGCCGGGAGTTATCGCTGAAGCTTTCTTT
v_gene: TRBV18
j_gene: TRBJ1-1
abundance: -
d_gene: -

CDR3aa: CASSPNEDSQETQYF
CDR3nt: TGTGCCAGCTCACCAAACGAAGACAGCCAAGAGACCCAGTACTTC
v_gene: TRBV18
j_gene: TRBJ2-5
abundance: -
d_gene: -

CDR3aa: CASLAGVPTGELFF
CDR3nt: TGTGCCAGCCTAGCGGGGGTCCCCACCGGGGAGCTGTTTTTT
v_gene: TRBV2
j_gene: TRBJ2-2
abundance: -
d_gene: TRBD2

CDR3aa: CACGSGRMGQYF
CDR3nt: TGTGCCTGTGGCAGCGGGAGGATGGGGCAGTACTTC
v_gene: TRBV11-2
j_gene: TRBJ2-7
abundance: -
d_gene: TRBD2

CDR3aa: CSVGGPGESYNEQFF
CDR3nt: TGCAGCGTTGGAGGCCCGGGGGAGTCCTACAATGAGCAGTTCTTC
v_gene: TRBV29-1
j_gene: TRBJ2-1
abundance: -
d_gene: -

CDR3aa: CASSGGGAYNEQFF
CDR3nt: TGTGCTAGCAGCGGCGGGGGGGCCTACAATGAGCAGTTCTTC
v_gene: TRBV7-7
j_gene: TRBJ2-1
abundance: -
d_gene: TRBD2

CDR3aa: CASSPGTSGYEQYF
CDR3nt: TGCGCCAGCAGCCCCGGGACTAGCGGGTACGAGCAGTACTTC
v_gene: TRBV5-1
j_gene: TRBJ2-7
abundance: -
d_gene: TRBD2

CDR3aa: CASRQDRGHEQFF
CDR3nt: TGTGCCAGCAGACAGGACAGGGGCCATGAGCAGTTCTTC
v_gene: TRBV28
j_gene: TRBJ2-1
abundance: -
d_gene: TRBD1

CDR3aa: CASRLVAPGKSNQPQHF
CDR3nt: TGTGCAAGTCGCTTAGTAGCCCCAGGGAAAAGCAATCAGCCCCAGCATTTT
v_gene: TRBV12-2
j_gene: TRBJ1-5
abundance: -
d_gene: -